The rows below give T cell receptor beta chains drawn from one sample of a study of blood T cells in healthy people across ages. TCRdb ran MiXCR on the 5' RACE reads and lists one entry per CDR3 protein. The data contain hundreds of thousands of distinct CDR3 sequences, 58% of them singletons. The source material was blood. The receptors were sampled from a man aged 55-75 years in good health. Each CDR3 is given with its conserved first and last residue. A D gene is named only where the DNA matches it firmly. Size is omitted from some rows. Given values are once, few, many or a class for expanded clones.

CASSRYGGSYEQYF,TGTGCCAGCAGTCGTTACGGGGGTAGTTACGAGCAGTACTTC,.,14,TRBJ2-7,.,TRBV6-5
CSVSQSYLETQYF,TGCAGCGTTTCTCAATCCTATCTCGAGACCCAGTACTTC,few,13,TRBJ2-5,.,TRBV29-1
CASSQGLEAFF,TGTGCCAGCAGCCAAGGGTTGGAAGCTTTCTTT,.,11,TRBJ1-1,.,TRBV3-1
CASSFSSGGAGETQYF,TGTGCCAGCAGTTTCTCTAGCGGGGGGGCCGGAGAGACCCAGTACTTC,.,16,TRBJ2-5,TRBD2,TRBV27
CASKSQGGDTQYF,TGTGCCAGCAAGAGCCAGGGCGGAGATACGCAGTATTTT,.,13,TRBJ2-3,.,TRBV27
CASRSTSGGAVQETQYF,TGTGCCAGCAGATCTACTAGCGGGGGGGCCGTCCAAGAGACCCAGTACTTC,.,17,TRBJ2-5,TRBD2,TRBV6-2/TRBV6-3
CSARTPTEANSPLHF,TGCAGTGCTAGAACCCCGACAGAAGCTAATTCACCCCTCCACTTT,few,15,TRBJ1-6,.,TRBV20-1
CASRPPGQMGYGYTF,TGTGCCAGCAGACCTCCGGGACAGATGGGCTATGGCTACACCTTC,few,15,TRBJ1-2,TRBD1,TRBV5-6
CASSSAGQASEQYF,TGTGCCAGCAGCTCCGCAGGGCAGGCCAGCGAGCAGTACTTC,.,14,TRBJ2-7,.,TRBV7-6
CASSLGLAGVVDEQFF,TGCGCCAGCAGCTTGGGACTAGCGGGGGTCGTGGATGAGCAGTTCTTC,few,16,TRBJ2-1,TRBD2,TRBV5-1
CSVDGTGSEQYF,TGCAGCGTTGACGGAACGGGGAGCGAGCAGTACTTC,.,12,TRBJ2-7,.,TRBV29-1
CASSDTGTSGAYNEQYF,TGTGCCAGCAGTGACACCGGGACTAGCGGGGCCTACAATGAGCAGTACTTC,.,17,TRBJ2-7,TRBD2,TRBV6-1
CASSPSVQGNTGELFF,TGTGCCAGCTCACCATCGGTACAGGGAAACACCGGGGAGCTGTTTTTT,.,16,TRBJ2-2,.,TRBV18
CASNDGTSGGVQETQYF,TGTGCCAGCAACGACGGGACTAGCGGGGGGGTCCAAGAGACCCAGTACTTC,.,17,TRBJ2-5,TRBD2,TRBV9
CASTRGPNTGELFF,TGTGCCAGTACCCGGGGACCGAACACCGGGGAGCTGTTTTTT,.,14,TRBJ2-2,.,TRBV19
CASKAGGPGSDTQYF,TGTGCCAGCAAAGCGGGGGGGCCAGGGAGCGATACGCAGTATTTT,.,15,TRBJ2-3,TRBD2,TRBV6-5
CASSEWGGGETQYF,TGCGCCAGCAGTGAGTGGGGGGGTGGCGAGACCCAGTACTTC,.,14,TRBJ2-5,TRBD2,TRBV10-2
CASSFTRGQFF,TGTGCCAGCAGTTTTACCCGGGGGCAGTTCTTC,.,11,TRBJ2-1,.,TRBV28
CASSYSTGAATSYEQYF,TGTGCCAGCAGTTACTCTACTGGAGCGGCAACCTCCTACGAGCAGTACTTC,.,17,TRBJ2-7,.,TRBV6-5
CASSLASASGGADTQYF,TGCGCCAGCAGCTTGGCCTCGGCTAGCGGGGGGGCGGATACGCAGTATTTT,.,17,TRBJ2-3,TRBD2,TRBV5-1
CASSVGEGGYNEQFF,TGTGCCAGCAGCGTAGGAGAGGGGGGATACAATGAGCAGTTCTTC,few,15,TRBJ2-1,.,TRBV9
CASSLASRGTQYF,TGTGCCAGCAGCTTAGCGTCCCGGGGGACCCAGTACTTC,.,13,TRBJ2-5,.,TRBV13
CASSSSTRGPLQETQYF,TGTGCCAGCAGCTCTAGTACGCGGGGGCCCCTACAAGAGACCCAGTACTTC,.,17,TRBJ2-5,.,TRBV7-2
CSAWQGGSYNEQFF,TGCAGTGCCTGGCAGGGGGGCTCCTACAATGAGCAGTTCTTC,.,14,TRBJ2-1,.,TRBV20-1
CANTPGHSQETQYF,TGTGCCAACACCCCGGGACACTCCCAAGAGACCCAGTACTTC,.,14,TRBJ2-5,.,TRBV12-3/TRBV12-4
CASSLGTSPLHF,TGCGCCAGCAGCTTGGGGACTTCGCCCCTCCACTTT,.,12,TRBJ1-6,.,TRBV5-1
CAISDHPPGEEQYF,TGTGCCATCAGTGACCACCCGCCGGGGGAGGAGCAGTACTTC,once,14,TRBJ2-7,.,TRBV10-3
CASSLRRGGENRSPLHF,TGTGCCAGCAGCTTACGAAGAGGGGGCGAGAATAGGTCACCCCTCCACTTT,.,17,TRBJ1-6,TRBD1,TRBV7-6
CSGGTGERKETQYF,TGCAGCGGGGGGACAGGGGAAAGGAAAGAGACCCAGTACTTC,few,14,TRBJ2-5,TRBD1,TRBV29-1
CASSLEAGIGEQYF,TGCGCCAGCAGCTTGGAGGCGGGGATCGGGGAGCAGTACTTC,few,14,TRBJ2-4,.,TRBV5-1
CASSEQGARGGEQFF,TGTGCCAGCAGTGAACAGGGGGCTCGGGGGGGTGAGCAGTTCTTC,once,15,TRBJ2-1,.,TRBV6-5
CASSESGGGPSVETQYF,TGTGCCAGCAGTGAATCTGGCGGGGGCCCGTCCGTGGAGACCCAGTACTTC,.,17,TRBJ2-5,.,TRBV2
CASSEAQTVLETQYF,TGTGCCAGCAGTGAAGCACAGACAGTGTTGGAGACCCAGTACTTC,.,15,TRBJ2-5,.,TRBV6-1
CASSSSGGRVDSPLHF,TGTGCCAGCAGCTCATCCGGGGGCAGGGTGGATTCACCCCTCCACTTT,.,16,TRBJ1-6,.,TRBV9
CASATVRQDIQYF,TGTGCCAGCGCTACCGTGAGGCAGGACATTCAGTACTTC,many,13,TRBJ2-4,.,TRBV2
CASSDAGGPAYEQYF,TGTGCCAGCAGTGATGCCGGCGGGCCAGCCTACGAGCAGTACTTC,.,15,TRBJ2-7,.,TRBV25-1
CSGARGGGMNTEAFF,TGCAGTGGTGCGAGGGGGGGCGGTATGAACACTGAAGCTTTCTTT,.,15,TRBJ1-1,.,TRBV29-1
CASSSTGTGGSYEQYF,TGTGCCAGCAGTAGCACCGGGACAGGGGGCTCCTACGAGCAGTACTTC,.,16,TRBJ2-7,TRBD1,TRBV28
CASSFANRDRAAFF,TGTGCCAGCAGCTTCGCAAACCGGGACCGGGCAGCTTTCTTT,.,14,TRBJ1-1,.,TRBV7-2
CASSVRDSPYEQYF,TGTGCCAGCAGCGTCCGGGACAGTCCCTACGAGCAGTACTTC,.,14,TRBJ2-7,.,TRBV21-1
CSGRVAGTDTQYF,TGCAGCGGGAGGGTAGCCGGCACAGATACGCAGTATTTT,once,13,TRBJ2-3,.,TRBV29-1
CASSPGQALGNSPLHF,TGCGCCAGCAGCCCTGGACAGGCCTTGGGGAATTCACCCCTCCACTTT,once,16,TRBJ1-6,TRBD1,TRBV5-1
CASSYGGRVGETQYF,TGTGCCAGCAGTTACGGGGGGCGCGTAGGCGAGACCCAGTACTTC,.,15,TRBJ2-5,.,TRBV6-6
CASSKAAGSTDTQYF,TGTGCCAGCAGCAAAGCGGCGGGCAGCACAGATACGCAGTATTTT,few,15,TRBJ2-3,.,TRBV21-1
CASSEGVGSQPQHF,TGTGCCAGCAGTGAAGGGGTTGGCAGTCAGCCCCAGCATTTT,.,14,TRBJ1-5,.,TRBV6-1
CASSFSGGPRETQYF,TGTGCCAGCAGCTTTTCGGGGGGCCCGCGAGAGACCCAGTACTTC,.,15,TRBJ2-5,.,TRBV5-8
CASSPRAPRDEQFF,TGTGCCAGCTCCCCTCGGGCCCCTAGGGATGAGCAGTTCTTC,few,14,TRBJ2-1,.,TRBV12-3/TRBV12-4
CASSLGDSRSRYEQYF,TGCGCCAGCAGCTTGGGGGACAGTAGGTCTCGGTACGAGCAGTACTTC,few,16,TRBJ2-7,TRBD1,TRBV5-1
CSVDSVNQETQYF,TGCAGCGTTGACTCCGTGAACCAAGAGACCCAGTACTTC,.,13,TRBJ2-5,.,TRBV29-1
CASSLALAGGHTDTQYF,TGCGCCAGCAGCTTGGCCCTAGCGGGGGGCCACACAGATACGCAGTATTTT,.,17,TRBJ2-3,TRBD2,TRBV5-1
CASSLQGGAGSPLHF,TGTGCCAGCAGCCTCCAGGGGGGGGCAGGCTCACCCCTCCACTTT,.,15,TRBJ1-6,TRBD1,TRBV3-1
CASSLASGAWNSPLHF,TGTGCCAGCAGCTTGGCCTCAGGGGCTTGGAATTCACCCCTCCACTTT,many,16,TRBJ1-6,.,TRBV5-6
CASTQDRDLYGYTF,TGTGCCAGCACCCAGGACAGGGACCTCTATGGCTACACCTTC,.,14,TRBJ1-2,TRBD1,TRBV2
CASSLRDRGHGYTF,TGTGCCAGCAGTCTGAGGGACAGGGGGCATGGCTACACCTTC,once,14,TRBJ1-2,TRBD1,TRBV12-3/TRBV12-4
CASSSWTGINEQYF,TGCGCCAGCAGCTCCTGGACAGGTATCAACGAGCAGTACTTC,.,14,TRBJ2-7,TRBD1,TRBV5-1
CASSSGQASSYEQYF,TGTGCCAGCAGTTCGGGACAGGCAAGCTCCTACGAGCAGTACTTC,.,15,TRBJ2-7,TRBD1,TRBV6-1
CASSQGGGPSTGELFF,TGTGCCAGCAGCCAAGGAGGCGGACCCTCCACCGGGGAGCTGTTTTTT,.,16,TRBJ2-2,.,TRBV3-1
CASSLDPPRGYTF,TGTGCCAGCAGTTTAGACCCTCCCCGTGGCTACACCTTC,.,13,TRBJ1-2,.,TRBV12-3/TRBV12-4
CASSRSSDTQYF,TGTGCCAGCAGCCGGAGTTCAGATACGCAGTATTTT,.,12,TRBJ2-3,.,TRBV12-3/TRBV12-4
CASSETSHPGEKLFF,TGTGCCAGCAGTGAGACATCCCATCCAGGGGAAAAACTGTTTTTT,.,15,TRBJ1-4,.,TRBV2